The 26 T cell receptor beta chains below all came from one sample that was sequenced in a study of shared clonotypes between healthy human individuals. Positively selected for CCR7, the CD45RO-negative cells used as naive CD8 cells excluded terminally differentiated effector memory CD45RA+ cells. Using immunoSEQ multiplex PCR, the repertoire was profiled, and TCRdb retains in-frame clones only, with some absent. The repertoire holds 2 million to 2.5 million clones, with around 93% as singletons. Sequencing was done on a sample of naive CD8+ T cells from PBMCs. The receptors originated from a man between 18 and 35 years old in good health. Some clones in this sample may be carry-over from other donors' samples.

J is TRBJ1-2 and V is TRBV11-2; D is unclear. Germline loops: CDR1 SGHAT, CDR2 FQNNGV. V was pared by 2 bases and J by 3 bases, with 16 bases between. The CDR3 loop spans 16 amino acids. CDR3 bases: TGTGCCAGCAGCTTATTAGGCGGGAGCAAGTACTATGGCTACACCTTC. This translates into CASSLLGGSKYYGYTF.

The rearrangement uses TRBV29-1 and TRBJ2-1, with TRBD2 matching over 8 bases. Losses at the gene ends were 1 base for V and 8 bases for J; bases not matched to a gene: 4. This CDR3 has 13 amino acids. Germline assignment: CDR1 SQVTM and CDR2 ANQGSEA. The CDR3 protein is CSVEAGGPDEQFF. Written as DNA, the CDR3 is TGCAGCGTTGAAGCGGGAGGGCCGGATGAGCAGTTCTTC.

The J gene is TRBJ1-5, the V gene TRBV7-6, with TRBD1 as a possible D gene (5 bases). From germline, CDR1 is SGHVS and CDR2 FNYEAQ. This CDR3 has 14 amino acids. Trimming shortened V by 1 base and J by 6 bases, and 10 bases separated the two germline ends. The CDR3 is CASSLGGTGQPQHF. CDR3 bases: TGTGCCAGCAGCTTAGGAGGGACGGGTCAGCCCCAGCATTTT.

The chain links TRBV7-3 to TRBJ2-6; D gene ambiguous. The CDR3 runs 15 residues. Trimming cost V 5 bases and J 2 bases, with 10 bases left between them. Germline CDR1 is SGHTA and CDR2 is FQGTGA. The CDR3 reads CASSPPEAGANVLTF. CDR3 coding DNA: TGTGCCAGCAGCCCCCCAGAGGCTGGGGCCAACGTCCTGACTTTC.

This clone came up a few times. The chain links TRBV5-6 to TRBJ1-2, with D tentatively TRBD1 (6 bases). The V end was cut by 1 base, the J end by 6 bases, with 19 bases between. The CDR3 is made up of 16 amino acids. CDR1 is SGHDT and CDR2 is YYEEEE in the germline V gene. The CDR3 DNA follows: TGTGCCAGCAGCTTGCCTTACCGGACAGAGAACCATGGCTACACCTTC. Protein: CASSLPYRTENHGYTF.

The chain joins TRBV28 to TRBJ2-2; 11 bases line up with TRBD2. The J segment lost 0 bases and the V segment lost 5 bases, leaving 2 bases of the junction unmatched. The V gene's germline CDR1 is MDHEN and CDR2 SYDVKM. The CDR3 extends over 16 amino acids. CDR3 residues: CASSPLAGANTGELFF. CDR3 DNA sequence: TGTGCCAGCAGTCCACTAGCGGGGGCGAACACCGGGGAGCTGTTTTTT. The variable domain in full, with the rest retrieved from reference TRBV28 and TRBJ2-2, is DVKVTQSSRYLVKRTGEKVFLECVQDMDHENMFWYRQDPGLGLRLIYFSYDVKMKEKGDIPEGYSVSREKKERFSLILESASTNQTSMYLCASSPLAGANTGELFFGEGSRLTVL.

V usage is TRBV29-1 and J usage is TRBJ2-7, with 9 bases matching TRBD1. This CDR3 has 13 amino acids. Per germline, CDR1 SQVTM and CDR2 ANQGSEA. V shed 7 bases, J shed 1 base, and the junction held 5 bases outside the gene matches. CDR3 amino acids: CSALGTGSYEQYF. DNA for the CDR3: TGCAGCGCCCTCGGGACAGGGTCCTACGAGCAGTACTTC.

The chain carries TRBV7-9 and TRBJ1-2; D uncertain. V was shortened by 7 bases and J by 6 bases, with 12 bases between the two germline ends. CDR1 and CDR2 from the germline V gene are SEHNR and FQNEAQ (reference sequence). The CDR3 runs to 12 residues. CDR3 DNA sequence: TGTGCCAGCAACTTGGCCAGGAATGGCTACACCTTC. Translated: CASNLARNGYTF.

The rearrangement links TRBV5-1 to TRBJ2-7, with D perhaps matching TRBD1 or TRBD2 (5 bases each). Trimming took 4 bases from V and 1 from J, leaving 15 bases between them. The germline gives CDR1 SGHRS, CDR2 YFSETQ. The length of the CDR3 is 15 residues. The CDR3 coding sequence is TGCGCCAGCAGCCCCAGGGTTGGGGGATCCTACGAGCAGTACTTC. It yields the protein CASSPRVGGSYEQYF.

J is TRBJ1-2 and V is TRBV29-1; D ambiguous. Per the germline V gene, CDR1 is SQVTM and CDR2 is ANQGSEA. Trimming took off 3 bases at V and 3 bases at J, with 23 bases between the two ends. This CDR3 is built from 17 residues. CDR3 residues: CSVDGGLLGRKHYGYTF. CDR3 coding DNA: TGCAGCGTTGATGGTGGCTTACTCGGCCGAAAACACTATGGCTACACCTTC.

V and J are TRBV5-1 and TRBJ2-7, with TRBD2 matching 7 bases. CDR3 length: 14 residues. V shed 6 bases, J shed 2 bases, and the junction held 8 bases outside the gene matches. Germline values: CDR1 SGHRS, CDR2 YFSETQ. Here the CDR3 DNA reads TGCGCCAGCACCCCTGCGGGGGTCCCCTACGAGCAGTACTTC. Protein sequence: CASTPAGVPYEQYF.

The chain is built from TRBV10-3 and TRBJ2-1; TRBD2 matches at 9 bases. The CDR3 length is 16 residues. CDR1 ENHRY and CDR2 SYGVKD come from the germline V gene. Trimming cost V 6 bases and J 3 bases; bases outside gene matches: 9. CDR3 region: CAIRRGGTDYYNEQFF. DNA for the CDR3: TGTGCCATCAGGCGGGGGGGGACAGACTACTACAATGAGCAGTTCTTC.

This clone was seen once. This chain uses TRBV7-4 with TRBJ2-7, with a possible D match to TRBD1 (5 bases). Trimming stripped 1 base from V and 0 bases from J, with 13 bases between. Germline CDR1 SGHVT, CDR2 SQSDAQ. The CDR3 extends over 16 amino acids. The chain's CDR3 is CASSLGTGADSYEQYF. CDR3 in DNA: TGTGCCAGCAGCTTAGGAACTGGGGCGGACTCCTACGAGCAGTACTTC.

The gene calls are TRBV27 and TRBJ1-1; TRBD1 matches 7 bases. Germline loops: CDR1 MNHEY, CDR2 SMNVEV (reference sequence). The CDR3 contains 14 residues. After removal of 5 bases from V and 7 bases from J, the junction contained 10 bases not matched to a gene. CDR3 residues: CASSLLTGALEAFF. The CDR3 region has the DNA TGTGCCAGCAGTCTACTAACAGGGGCCCTTGAAGCTTTCTTT.

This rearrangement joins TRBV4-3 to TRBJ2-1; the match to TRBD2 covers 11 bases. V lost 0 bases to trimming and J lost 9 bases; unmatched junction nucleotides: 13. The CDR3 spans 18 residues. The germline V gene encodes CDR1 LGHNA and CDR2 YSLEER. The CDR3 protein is CASSQDRLRLAGLIEQFF. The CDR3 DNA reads TGCGCCAGCAGCCAAGATCGATTGCGACTAGCGGGACTTATTGAGCAGTTCTTC.

The CDR3 region is CSAGQPYNEQFF. The CDR3 nucleotides read TGCAGCGCCGGACAGCCCTACAATGAGCAGTTCTTC. V usage is TRBV29-1 and J usage is TRBJ2-1, with D possibly TRBD1 on 6 matching bases. Per germline, CDR1 SQVTM and CDR2 ANQGSEA. The CDR3 has 12 amino acids. The V end lost 7 bases, the J end lost 2 bases, and 9 bases lay between the germline ends.

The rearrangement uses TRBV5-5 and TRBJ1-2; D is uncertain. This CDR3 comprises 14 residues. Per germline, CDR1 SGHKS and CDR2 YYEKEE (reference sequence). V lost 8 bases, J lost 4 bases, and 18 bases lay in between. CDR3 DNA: TGTGCCAGTTCCTTAGGTGATAGCTCCTATGGCTACACCTTC. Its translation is CASSLGDSSYGYTF.

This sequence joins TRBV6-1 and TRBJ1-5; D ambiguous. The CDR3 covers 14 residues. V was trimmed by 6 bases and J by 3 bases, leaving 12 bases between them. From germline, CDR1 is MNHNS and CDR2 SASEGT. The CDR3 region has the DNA TGTGCCAGCAGCATAATCGTAGTCAATCAGCCCCAGCATTTT. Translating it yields CASSIIVVNQPQHF.

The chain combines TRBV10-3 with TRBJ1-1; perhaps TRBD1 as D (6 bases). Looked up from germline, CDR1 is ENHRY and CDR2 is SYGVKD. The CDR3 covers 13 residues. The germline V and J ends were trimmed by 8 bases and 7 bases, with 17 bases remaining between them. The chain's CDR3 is CAIAPGADVEAFF. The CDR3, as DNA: TGTGCCATCGCCCCGGGGGCGGACGTTGAAGCTTTCTTT.

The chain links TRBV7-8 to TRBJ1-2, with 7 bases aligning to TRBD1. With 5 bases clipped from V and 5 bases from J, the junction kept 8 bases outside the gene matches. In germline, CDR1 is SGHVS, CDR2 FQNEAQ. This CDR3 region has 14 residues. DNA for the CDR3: TGTGCCAGCAGCCGTAGGGACAGTCGATATGGCTACACCTTC. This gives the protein CASSRRDSRYGYTF.

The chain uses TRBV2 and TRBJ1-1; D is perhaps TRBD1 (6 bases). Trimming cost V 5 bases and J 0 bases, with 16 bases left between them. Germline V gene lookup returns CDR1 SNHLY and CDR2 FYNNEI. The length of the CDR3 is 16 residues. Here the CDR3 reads CASSPGTGALNTEAFF. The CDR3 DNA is TGTGCCAGCAGTCCAGGGACGGGGGCATTGAACACTGAAGCTTTCTTT.

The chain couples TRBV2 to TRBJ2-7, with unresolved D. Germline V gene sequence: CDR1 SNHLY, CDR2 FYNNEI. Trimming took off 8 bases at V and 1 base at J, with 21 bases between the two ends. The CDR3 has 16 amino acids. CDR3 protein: CASAFDPDGVSYEQYF. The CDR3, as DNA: TGTGCCAGCGCATTTGACCCGGACGGTGTATCCTACGAGCAGTACTTC.

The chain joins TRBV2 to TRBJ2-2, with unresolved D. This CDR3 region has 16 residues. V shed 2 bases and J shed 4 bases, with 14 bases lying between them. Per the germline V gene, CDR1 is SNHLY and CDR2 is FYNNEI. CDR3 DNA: TGTGCCAGCAGTGAAAGGGCAGGATGGGGCACCGGGGAGCTGTTTTTT. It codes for CASSERAGWGTGELFF.

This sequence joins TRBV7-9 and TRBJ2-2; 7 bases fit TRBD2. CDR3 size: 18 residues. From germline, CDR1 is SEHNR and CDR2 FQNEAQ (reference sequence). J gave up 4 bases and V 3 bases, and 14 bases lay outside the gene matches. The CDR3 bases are TGTGCCAGCAGCTTTTCGGGCCGGACGACTAGCTCCACCGGGGAGCTGTTTTTT. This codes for CASSFSGRTTSSTGELFF.

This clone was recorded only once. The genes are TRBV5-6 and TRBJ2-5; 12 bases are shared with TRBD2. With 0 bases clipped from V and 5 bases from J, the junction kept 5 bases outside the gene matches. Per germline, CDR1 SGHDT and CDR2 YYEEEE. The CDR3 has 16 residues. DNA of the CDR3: TGTGCCAGCAGCTTGGAACTAGCGGGAGGTTTTGAGACCCAGTACTTC. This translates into CASSLELAGGFETQYF.

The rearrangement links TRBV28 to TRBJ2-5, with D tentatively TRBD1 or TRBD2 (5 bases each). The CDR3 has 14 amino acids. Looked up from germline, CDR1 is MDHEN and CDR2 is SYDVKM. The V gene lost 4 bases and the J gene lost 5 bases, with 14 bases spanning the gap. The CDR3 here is CASSSGTRPETQYF. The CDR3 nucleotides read TGTGCCAGCAGTTCAGGGACCCGCCCCGAGACCCAGTACTTC. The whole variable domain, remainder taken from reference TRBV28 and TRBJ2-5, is DVKVTQSSRYLVKRTGEKVFLECVQDMDHENMFWYRQDPGLGLRLIYFSYDVKMKEKGDIPEGYSVSREKKERFSLILESASTNQTSMYLCASSSGTRPETQYFGPGTRLLVL.